There are a few counts of the clone carrying this TCR beta chain. Its antigen is undetermined. This record comes from a study of Ad26.COV2.S vaccination and SARS-CoV-2 variants. Study results and caveats: Spike-specific TCR breadth was greater after Ad26.COV2.S than placebo.

V lost 4 bases and J lost 5; bases outside the gene matches: 14. From germline, CDR1 is SGHTA and CDR2 FQGNSA. The CDR3 loop spans 18 amino acids. Generated by immunoSEQ multiplex PCR, the TCRdb table keeps only in-frame clones and is missing some. Of hundreds of thousands of clones in the sample, about 90% were seen once. This TCR derives from a human donor who had recovered from COVID-19. Sequenced here: peripheral blood, sampled after recovery from COVID-19. The chain links TRBV7-2 to TRBJ1-5, with 10 bases aligning to TRBD1. The CDR3 here is CASSSPRTGGGIYQPQHF. The CDR3 nucleotides read TGTGCCAGCAGCTCACCCCGGACAGGGGGAGGGATTTATCAGCCCCAGCATTTT.